This T cell receptor beta chain derives from a study of T cell repertoires in cytomegalovirus infection. On the study more broadly: Through public TCR beta signatures, both CMV infection and matching HLA type were indicated.

On this clonotype: What it recognizes is unknown.

General study points: The study found HLA-C-restricted CMV-specific TCR beta clonotypes dominating the ex vivo response. Cumulative frequency (of public TCR beta family members) identified carriers of CMV plus the relevant HLA.

V gave up 5 bases and J gave up 4 bases; unmatched junction bases: 8. The CDR3 is 15 residues long. TCRdb called the reads again in MiXCR, with one record for every CDR3 protein. The sample includes some 600,000 distinct CDR3 sequences, approximately 24% of them seen just once. Sequencing was done on a sample of CD8+ T cells from PBMCs. V is TRBV12-3 or TRBV12-4 and J is TRBJ1-2; 9 bases agree with TRBD1. The clonotype originates from a human donor in good health (CMV status not recorded). Some clones in this sample may be carry-over from other donors' samples. The CDR3, as DNA: TGTGCCAGCAGTAATTGGACAGGGGCTGTCTATGGCTACACCTTC. Translating gives CASSNWTGAVYGYTF.